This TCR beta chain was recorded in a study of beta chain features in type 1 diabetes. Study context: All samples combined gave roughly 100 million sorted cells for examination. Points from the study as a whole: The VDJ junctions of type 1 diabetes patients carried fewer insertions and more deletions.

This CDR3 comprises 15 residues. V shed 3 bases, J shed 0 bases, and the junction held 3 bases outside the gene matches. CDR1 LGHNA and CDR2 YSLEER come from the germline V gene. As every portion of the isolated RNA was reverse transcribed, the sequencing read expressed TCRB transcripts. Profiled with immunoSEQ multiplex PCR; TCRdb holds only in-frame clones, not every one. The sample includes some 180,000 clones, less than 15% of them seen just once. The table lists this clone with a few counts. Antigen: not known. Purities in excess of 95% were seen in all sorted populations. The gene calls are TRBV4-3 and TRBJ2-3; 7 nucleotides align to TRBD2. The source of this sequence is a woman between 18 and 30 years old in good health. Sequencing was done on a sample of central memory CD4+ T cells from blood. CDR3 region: CASSQISGSTDTQYF. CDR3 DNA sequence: TGCGCCAGCAGCCAGATTAGCGGGAGCACAGATACGCAGTATTTT.